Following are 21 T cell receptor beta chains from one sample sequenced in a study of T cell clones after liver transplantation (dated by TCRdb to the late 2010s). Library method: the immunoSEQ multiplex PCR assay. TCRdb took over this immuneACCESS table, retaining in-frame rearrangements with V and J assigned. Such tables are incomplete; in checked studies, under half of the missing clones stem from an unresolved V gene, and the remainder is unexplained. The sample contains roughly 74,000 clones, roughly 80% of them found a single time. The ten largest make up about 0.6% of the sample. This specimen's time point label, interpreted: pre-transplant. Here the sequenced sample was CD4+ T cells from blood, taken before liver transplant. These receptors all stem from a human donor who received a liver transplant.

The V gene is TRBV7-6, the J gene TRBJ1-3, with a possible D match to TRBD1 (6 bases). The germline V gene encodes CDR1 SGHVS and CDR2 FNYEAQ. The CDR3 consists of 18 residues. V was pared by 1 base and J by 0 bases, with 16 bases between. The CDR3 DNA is TGTGCCAGCAGCTTAGGGAGGGGACCCAGGGGCTCTGGAAACACCATATATTTT. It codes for CASSLGRGPRGSGNTIYF.

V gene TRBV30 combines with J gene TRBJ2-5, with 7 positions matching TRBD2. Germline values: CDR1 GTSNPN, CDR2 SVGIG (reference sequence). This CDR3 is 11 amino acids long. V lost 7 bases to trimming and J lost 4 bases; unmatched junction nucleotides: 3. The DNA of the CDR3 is TGTGCCTTAGCGGGTGGAGAGACCCAGTACTTC. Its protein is CALAGGETQYF.

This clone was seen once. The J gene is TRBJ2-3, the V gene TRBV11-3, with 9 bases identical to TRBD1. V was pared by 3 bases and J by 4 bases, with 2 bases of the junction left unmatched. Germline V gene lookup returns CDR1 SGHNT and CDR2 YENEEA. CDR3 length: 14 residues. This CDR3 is CASSLGQGADTQYF. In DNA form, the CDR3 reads TGTGCCAGCAGCTTGGGACAGGGAGCAGATACGCAGTATTTT.

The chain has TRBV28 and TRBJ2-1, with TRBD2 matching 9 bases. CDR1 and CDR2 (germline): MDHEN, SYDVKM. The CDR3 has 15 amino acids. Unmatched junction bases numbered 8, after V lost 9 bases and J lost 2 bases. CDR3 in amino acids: CASQGAGGTYNEQFF. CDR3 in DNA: TGTGCCAGTCAAGGGGCGGGAGGGACCTACAATGAGCAGTTCTTC. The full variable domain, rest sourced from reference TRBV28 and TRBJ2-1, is DVKVTQSSRYLVKRTGEKVFLECVQDMDHENMFWYRQDPGLGLRLIYFSYDVKMKEKGDIPEGYSVSREKKERFSLILESASTNQTSMYLCASQGAGGTYNEQFFGPGTRLTVL.

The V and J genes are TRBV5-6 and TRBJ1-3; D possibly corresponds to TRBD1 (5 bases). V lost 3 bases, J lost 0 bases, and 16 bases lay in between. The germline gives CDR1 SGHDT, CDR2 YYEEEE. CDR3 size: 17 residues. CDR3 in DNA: TGTGCCAGCAGCTCTACGATTAGGGGAGTCTCTGGAAACACCATATATTTT. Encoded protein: CASSSTIRGVSGNTIYF.

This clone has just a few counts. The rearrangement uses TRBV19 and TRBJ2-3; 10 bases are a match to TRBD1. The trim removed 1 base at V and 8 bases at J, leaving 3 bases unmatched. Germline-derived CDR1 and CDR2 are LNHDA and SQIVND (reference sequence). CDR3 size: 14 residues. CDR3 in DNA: TGTGCCAGTAGTATAGCGGGACAGGGGTCTACGCAGTATTTT. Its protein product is CASSIAGQGSTQYF.

CDR3 sequence reads: CASSSHSGSNEQYF. The CDR3 bases are TGTGCCAGCAGTTCGCATAGCGGGAGTAATGAGCAGTACTTC. The V call is TRBV28, the J call TRBJ2-7, with TRBD2 identical over 9 bases. V was pared by 4 bases and J by 7 bases, with 8 bases of the junction left unmatched. The CDR3 length is 14 residues. Germline V CDR1 and CDR2: MDHEN, SYDVKM.

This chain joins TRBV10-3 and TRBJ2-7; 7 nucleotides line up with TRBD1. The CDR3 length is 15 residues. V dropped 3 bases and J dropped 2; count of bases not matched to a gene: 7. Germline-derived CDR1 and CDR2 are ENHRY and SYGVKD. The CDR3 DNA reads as TGTGCCATCAGTGATGGGACAGACCTCACCTACGAGCAGTACTTC. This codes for CAISDGTDLTYEQYF.

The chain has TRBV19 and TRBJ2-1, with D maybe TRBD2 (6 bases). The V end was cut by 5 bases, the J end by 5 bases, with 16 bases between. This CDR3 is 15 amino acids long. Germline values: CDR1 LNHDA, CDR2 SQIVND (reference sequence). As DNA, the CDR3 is TGTGCCAGTAGTTTCACACGGGAGCCTAACAATGAGCAGTTCTTC. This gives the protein CASSFTREPNNEQFF.

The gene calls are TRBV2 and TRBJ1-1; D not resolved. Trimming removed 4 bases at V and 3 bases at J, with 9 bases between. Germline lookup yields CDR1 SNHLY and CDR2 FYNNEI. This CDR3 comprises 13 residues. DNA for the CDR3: TGTGCCAGCAGTGTCGGGGAGTACACTGAAGCTTTCTTT. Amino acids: CASSVGEYTEAFF.

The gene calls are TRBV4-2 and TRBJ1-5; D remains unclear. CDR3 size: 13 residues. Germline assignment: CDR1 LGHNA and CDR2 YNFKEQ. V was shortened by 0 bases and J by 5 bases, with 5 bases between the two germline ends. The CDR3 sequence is CASSQDGYQPQHF. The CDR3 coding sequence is TGTGCCAGCAGCCAAGATGGGTATCAGCCCCAGCATTTT.

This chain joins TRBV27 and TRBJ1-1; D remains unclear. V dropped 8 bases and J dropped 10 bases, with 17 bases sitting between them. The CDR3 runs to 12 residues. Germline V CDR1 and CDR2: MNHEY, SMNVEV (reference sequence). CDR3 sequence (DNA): TGTGCCAGCTCTCAATCAGGATTCAGAGCTTTCTTT. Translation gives CASSQSGFRAFF.

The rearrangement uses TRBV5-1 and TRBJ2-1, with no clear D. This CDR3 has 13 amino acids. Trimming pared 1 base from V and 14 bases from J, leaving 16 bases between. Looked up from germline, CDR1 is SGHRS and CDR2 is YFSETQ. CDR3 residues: CASSLMAGEQEFF. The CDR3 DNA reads TGCGCCAGCAGCTTGATGGCAGGAGAGCAGGAGTTCTTC.

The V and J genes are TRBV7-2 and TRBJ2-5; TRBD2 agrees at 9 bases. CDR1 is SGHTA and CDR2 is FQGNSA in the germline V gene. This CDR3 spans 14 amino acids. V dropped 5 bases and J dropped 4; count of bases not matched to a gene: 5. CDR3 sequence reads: CASSLSGSRETQYF. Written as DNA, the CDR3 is TGTGCCAGCAGCCTTAGCGGGAGTCGAGAGACCCAGTACTTC.

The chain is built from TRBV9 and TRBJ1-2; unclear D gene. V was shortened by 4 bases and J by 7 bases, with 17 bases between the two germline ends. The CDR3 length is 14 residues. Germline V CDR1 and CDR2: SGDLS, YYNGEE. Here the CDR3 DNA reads TGTGCCAGCAGCCATCGGACGGCCTCGGGTGGCTACACCTTC. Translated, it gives CASSHRTASGGYTF.

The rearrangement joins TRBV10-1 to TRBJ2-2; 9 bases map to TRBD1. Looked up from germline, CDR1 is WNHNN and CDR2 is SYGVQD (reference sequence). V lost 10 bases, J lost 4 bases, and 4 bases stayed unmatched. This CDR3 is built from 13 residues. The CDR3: CATGDRVTGELFF. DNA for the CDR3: TGCGCCACCGGGGACAGGGTCACCGGGGAGCTGTTTTTT.

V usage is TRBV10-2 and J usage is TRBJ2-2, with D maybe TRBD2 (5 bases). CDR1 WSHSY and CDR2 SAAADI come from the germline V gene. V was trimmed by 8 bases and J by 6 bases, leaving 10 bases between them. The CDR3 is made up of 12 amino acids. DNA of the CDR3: TGCGCCAGCCTGGCGGGTCCCGGGGAGCTGTTTTTT. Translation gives CASLAGPGELFF.

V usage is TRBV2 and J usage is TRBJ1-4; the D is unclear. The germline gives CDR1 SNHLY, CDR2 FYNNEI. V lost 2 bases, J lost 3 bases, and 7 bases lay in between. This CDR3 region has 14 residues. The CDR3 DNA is TGTGCCAGCAGTGAATTCAGCTCTAATGAAAAACTGTTTTTT. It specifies CASSEFSSNEKLFF.

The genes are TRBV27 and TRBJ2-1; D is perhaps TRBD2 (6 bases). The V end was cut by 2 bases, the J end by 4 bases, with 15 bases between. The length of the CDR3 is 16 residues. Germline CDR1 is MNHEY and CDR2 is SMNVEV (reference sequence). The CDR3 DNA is TGTGCCAGCAGTTTAATGGGACTCGACCCGTACAATGAGCAGTTCTTC. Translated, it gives CASSLMGLDPYNEQFF.

The CDR3 protein is CASSPLGGTGGDKLFF. CDR3 in DNA: TGTGCCAGCAGTCCGCTAGGTGGGACAGGGGGCGACAAACTGTTTTTT. The genes are TRBV28 and TRBJ1-4, with 12 bases matching TRBD1. With V trimmed by 5 bases and J by 11 bases, 12 bases remained unmatched. The germline V gene encodes CDR1 MDHEN and CDR2 SYDVKM. The CDR3 has 16 amino acids.

The CDR3 sequence is CASSFGTGADTQYF. The CDR3 DNA is TGTGCCAGCAGCTTTGGGACAGGGGCAGATACGCAGTATTTT. The chain links TRBV7-3 to TRBJ2-3; 10 bases map to TRBD1. Looked up from germline, CDR1 is SGHTA and CDR2 is FQGTGA. Germline trimming cut 3 bases from V and 4 bases from J; bases unmatched to any gene: 1. This CDR3 is built from 14 residues.